The entry below gives a single T cell receptor beta chain sequence along with its context. Its antigen is not known. Researchers ran the PCR with 60 Vbeta and 13 Jbeta primers. Measured with immunoSEQ multiplex PCR; TCRdb has only the in-frame clones, and not every one. The sample holds roughly 120,000 clones, 80% seen once. Germline CDR1 SNHLY, CDR2 FYNNEI. This CDR3 is 13 amino acids long. V was cut by 2 bases and J by 5 bases, with 6 bases left in between. This entry comes from a study of cytomegalovirus exposure and HLA in healthy donors. Study details: Among several hundred genotyped donors, around 80% fell in the Caucasian-associated ancestry cluster. The study's findings and limits: Likely technical artifact: a cluster of highly shared sequence variants. In a later analysis, TCR beta V- and J-gene trimming showed a link to a missense DCLRE1C variant.

This receptor was identified in a female donor in good health and CMV-seropositive. The sample was PBMCs. The rearrangement links TRBV2 to TRBJ1-4, with a tentative D call TRBD1 (5 bases). The CDR3 DNA reads as TGTGCCAGCAGTGAACAGGGAAATGAAAAACTGTTTTTT. Translating gives CASSEQGNEKLFF.